Shown below are 13 T cell receptor beta chains from a single sample sequenced in a study of T cells in Graves' hyperthyroidism and ophthalmopathy. TCR beta CDR3 region amplification was performed from RNA transcripts. In the first-round RT-PCR of the TCR CDR3, the HTBI primer set was used. Using its own MiXCR run on the multiplex PCR reads, TCRdb lists one record per CDR3 protein. The table records about 720,000 distinct CDR3 sequences, about a sixth of them present only once. The sample taken for sequencing was blood. The receptors come from a man younger than 35 with Graves' hyperthyroidism.

This clonotype was found a few times. This CDR3 reads CASSVSPGAKETQYF. In nucleotides, the CDR3 is TGTGCCAGCAGCGTATCCCCGGGGGCCAAAGAGACCCAGTACTTC. V and J are TRBV9 and TRBJ2-5; D tentatively reads TRBD1 or TRBD2 (6 bases each). The CDR3 consists of 15 residues. Germline CDR1 is SGDLS and CDR2 is YYNGEE. V dropped 1 base and J dropped 3 bases, with 13 bases sitting between them. Supplemented by reference TRBV9 and TRBJ2-5, the full variable domain reads DSGVTQTPKHLITATGQRVTLRCSPRSGDLSVYWYQQSLDQGLQFLIQYYNGEERAKGNILERFSAQQFPDLHSELNLSSLELGDSALYFCASSVSPGAKETQYFGPGTRLLVL.

This clonotype was counted many times. The V gene is TRBV7-8, the J gene TRBJ2-3; 10 bases line up with TRBD1. The germline V gene has CDR1 SGHVS and CDR2 FQNEAQ. The trim removed 0 bases at V and 6 bases at J, leaving 3 bases unmatched. The CDR3 has 15 residues. The DNA for the CDR3 is TGTGCCAGCAGCTTAGCTGACAGGGGGCATGATACGCAGTATTTT. Translated, it gives CASSLADRGHDTQYF.

Concerning this clonotype itself: A read error may be the cause here, since a much bigger clone is one base away. The chain recombines TRBV12-3 or TRBV12-4 with TRBJ2-1, with D possibly TRBD2 on 6 matching bases. CDR3 size: 11 residues. This chain's CDR3 is CASSRGYEQLF. CDR3 bases: TGTGCCAGCAGTCGGGGGTATGAGCAGCTCTTC.

The sample holds a few counts of this clonotype. The J gene is TRBJ1-1, the V gene TRBV5-1, with a weak D call TRBD1 (5 bases). The CDR3 consists of 14 residues. Trimming took 3 bases from V and 3 from J, leaving 12 bases between them. Germline CDR1 SGHRS, CDR2 YFSETQ. The CDR3 nucleotides are TGCGCCAGCAGCTGGGCCAGGGAGGACACTGAAGCTTTCTTT. As protein: CASSWAREDTEAFF.

The chain employs TRBV7-2 and TRBJ1-2, with D maybe TRBD1 (6 bases). The CDR3 sequence is 13 residues long. The germline CDR1 and CDR2 sequences are SGHTA and FQGNSA. V was pared by 5 bases and J by 4 bases, with 11 bases between. As DNA, the CDR3 is TGTGCCAGCAGCACTCCAGGGGTCTATGGCTACACCTTC. Amino acids: CASSTPGVYGYTF.

V is TRBV20-1 and J is TRBJ1-5, with D uncertain. Germline CDR1 is DFQATT and CDR2 is SNEGSKA (reference sequence). V shed 2 bases and J shed 0 bases, with 5 bases lying between them. This CDR3 is 13 amino acids long. The CDR3 DNA reads as TGCAGTGCTAGACAACATAGCAATCAGCCCCAGCATTTT. Amino acids: CSARQHSNQPQHF.

This clonotype showed up many times. V usage is TRBV7-2 and J usage is TRBJ2-1; D gene ambiguous. There are 15 residues in the CDR3. Germline V gene lookup returns CDR1 SGHTA and CDR2 FQGNSA. The V and J ends lost 5 bases and 2 bases respectively, with 13 bases between them. CDR3 amino acids: CASSPRPNPYNEQFF. The CDR3 DNA follows: TGTGCCAGCAGCCCCAGGCCCAATCCCTACAATGAGCAGTTCTTC. Full variable domain (rest looked up from reference TRBV7-2 and TRBJ2-1): GAGVSQSPSNKVTEKGKDVELRCDPISGHTALYWYRQSLGQGLEFLIYFQGNSAPDKSGLPSDRFSAERTGGSVSTLTIQRTQQEDSAVYLCASSPRPNPYNEQFFGPGTRLTVL.

This clonotype was found a few times. The chain combines TRBV7-2 with TRBJ2-2; D is ambiguous. V lost 2 bases and J lost 0, with 25 bases in between. This CDR3 is built from 21 residues. CDR1 is SGHTA and CDR2 is FQGNSA in the germline V gene. In DNA, the CDR3 is TGTGCCAGCAGCTTACTCTGGCCGGGTTCACCAAGACGAACGAACACCGGGGAGCTGTTTTTT. This codes for CASSLLWPGSPRRTNTGELFF.

This clonotype was recorded many times. The rearrangement joins TRBV28 to TRBJ2-5; TRBD2 agrees at 7 bases. The CDR3 runs 15 residues. Trimming took 4 bases from V and 0 from J; bases not matched to a gene: 5. Germline CDR1 and CDR2: MDHEN and SYDVKM. In nucleotides, the CDR3 is TGTGCCAGCAGTTCCCTAGCGGCATACCAAGAGACCCAGTACTTC. Translation gives CASSSLAAYQETQYF. The whole variable domain, remainder taken from reference TRBV28 and TRBJ2-5, is DVKVTQSSRYLVKRTGEKVFLECVQDMDHENMFWYRQDPGLGLRLIYFSYDVKMKEKGDIPEGYSVSREKKERFSLILESASTNQTSMYLCASSSLAAYQETQYFGPGTRLLVL.

This rearrangement joins TRBV29-1 to TRBJ2-1; D is uncertain. The CDR3 runs 15 residues. In germline, CDR1 is SQVTM, CDR2 ANQGSEA. The V gene lost 0 bases and the J gene lost 3 bases, with 12 bases spanning the gap. The CDR3 here is CSVEDRYGGYNEQFF. In DNA form, the CDR3 reads TGCAGCGTTGAAGATCGTTACGGCGGCTACAATGAGCAGTTCTTC.

This clonotype was counted only a few times. The rearrangement links TRBV7-9 to TRBJ2-7, with D hard to call. Trimming removed 2 bases at V and 1 base at J, with 9 bases between. The CDR3 consists of 14 residues. Germline-derived CDR1 and CDR2 are SEHNR and FQNEAQ (reference sequence). CDR3 amino acids: CASSLFNGSYEQYF. CDR3 sequence (DNA): TGTGCCAGCAGCTTATTTAACGGGTCCTACGAGCAGTACTTC.

This clonotype has more than one count but fewer than ten. This rearrangement joins TRBV10-3 to TRBJ2-1; 10 bases line up with TRBD2. J gave up 7 bases and V 6 bases, and 9 bases lay outside the gene matches. Germline-derived CDR1 and CDR2 are ENHRY and SYGVKD. This CDR3 is built from 15 residues. The CDR3 DNA is TGTGCCATCAGGAAACTAGCGGGGAGCGATAATGAGCAGTTCTTC. Its translation is CAIRKLAGSDNEQFF.

The chain combines TRBV9 with TRBJ2-1; 9 positions match TRBD2. V was pared by 4 bases and J by 7 bases, with 12 bases of the junction left unmatched. The CDR3 loop spans 16 amino acids. Germline loops: CDR1 SGDLS, CDR2 YYNGEE. CDR3 residues: CASSTGGSGRMNEQFF. The CDR3 region has the DNA TGTGCCAGCAGCACCGGGGGAAGCGGGAGGATGAATGAGCAGTTCTTC.